Each of the 30 T cell receptor beta chains below was sequenced from the same sample in a study of T cell repertoires in cytomegalovirus infection. TCRdb reprocessed the reads with MiXCR, giving one entry per CDR3 protein. The sample holds some 680,000 distinct CDR3 sequences; less than 40% are singletons and the top ten take 2.5% to 3.5%. The sample consisted of PBMCs. These receptors all stem from a human donor in good health (CMV status not recorded). Some clones in this sample may be carry-over from other donors' samples.

In this sample, this clonotype turned up a few times. J is TRBJ1-5 and V is TRBV24-1; tentative D call: TRBD1 (6 bases). Germline V gives CDR1 KGHDR, CDR2 SFDVKD. The CDR3 has 16 residues. V was shortened by 3 bases and J by 1 base, with 12 bases between the two germline ends. The CDR3, as DNA: TGTGCCACCAGTGATCACAGGGCAGGGAGCAATCAGCCCCAGCATTTT. Translation gives CATSDHRAGSNQPQHF.

The chain combines TRBV27 with TRBJ1-2; D gene ambiguous. The CDR3 loop spans 14 amino acids. The germline V gene has CDR1 MNHEY and CDR2 SMNVEV (reference sequence). Trimming pared 7 bases from V and 0 bases from J, leaving 12 bases between. CDR3 sequence: CASKISSTNYGYTF. The DNA for the CDR3 is TGTGCCAGCAAGATTTCGAGTACTAACTATGGCTACACCTTC.

V usage is TRBV4-2 and J usage is TRBJ2-2; 8 bases align to TRBD2. The CDR3 extends over 16 amino acids. CDR1 and CDR2 from the germline V gene are LGHNA and YNFKEQ. The V gene end was trimmed by 5 bases and the J gene end by 1 base; junction bases not matched to a gene: 6. CDR3 bases: TGTGCCAGCAGCAAGCAAGCGGGGGTGAACACCGGGGAGCTGTTTTTT. As protein: CASSKQAGVNTGELFF.

CDR3 bases: TGCAGTGCTAGACCGGTGGGGGGGGAAAACAATGAGCAGTTCTTC. Translation: CSARPVGGENNEQFF. This sequence joins TRBV20-1 and TRBJ2-1; 7 nucleotides agree with TRBD2. CDR1 is DFQATT, CDR2 SNEGSKA, per germline (reference sequence). This CDR3 has 15 amino acids. V shed 2 bases, J shed 5 bases, and the junction held 9 bases outside the gene matches.

The rearrangement joins TRBV28 to TRBJ1-1; D gene unclear. V shed 1 base and J shed 0 bases, with 15 bases lying between them. The length of the CDR3 is 17 residues. Germline V gives CDR1 MDHEN, CDR2 SYDVKM. The CDR3 DNA follows: TGTGCCAGCAGTTTATTCATTGAGGATCGTTTGAACACTGAAGCTTTCTTT. Its protein product is CASSLFIEDRLNTEAFF.

Regarding this clonotype: This may come from a read error, since a much larger clone is one base off. Lacking the conserved final phenylalanine or tryptophan, this CDR3 likely reflects a read error. The chain uses TRBV4-3 and TRBJ1-2; the D is unclear. Germline V gene data show CDR1 as LGHNA and CDR2 as YSLEER. V gave up 5 bases and J gave up 8 bases, with 12 bases separating them. The CDR3 totals 12 residues. The CDR3 coding sequence is TGCGCCAGCAGCTCCCTCTTTGGGGGCTACACCTTA. Protein product: CASSSLFGGYTL.

DNA for the CDR3: TGCGCCAGCAGCTTTACGATCCCCCCGAAGCGGAGTAACACCGGGGAGCTGTTTTTT. It is translated as CASSFTIPPKRSNTGELFF. The chain carries TRBV5-1 and TRBJ2-2; the D gene is possibly TRBD2 (5 bases). This CDR3 has 19 amino acids. V was clipped by 2 bases and J by 2 bases, with 22 bases between them. CDR1 SGHRS and CDR2 YFSETQ come from the germline V gene. The full variable domain, rest sourced from reference TRBV5-1 and TRBJ2-2, is KAGVTQTPRYLIKTRGQQVTLSCSPISGHRSVSWYQQTPGQGLQFLFEYFSETQRNKGNFPGRFSGRQFSNSRSEMNVSTLELGDSALYLCASSFTIPPKRSNTGELFFGEGSRLTVL.

This clonotype was detected only once. This sequence may be a read error, since a much larger clone differs from it by one base. Because it lacks the conserved phenylalanine or tryptophan at the end, this CDR3 is likely a read error. The DNA of the CDR3 is TGTGCCAGTAGTATGGGGCAGCTACACAATGAGCAGTTCTTA. Its protein is CASSMGQLHNEQFL. The rearrangement joins TRBV19 to TRBJ2-1; tentatively, D is TRBD1 (5 bases). CDR1 LNHDA and CDR2 SQIVND come from the germline V gene (reference sequence). CDR3 length equals 14 residues. The V end was cut by 3 bases, the J end by 5 bases, with 11 bases between.

This chain uses TRBV2 with TRBJ2-1, with D possibly matching TRBD1 (6 bases). Germline V gene lookup returns CDR1 SNHLY and CDR2 FYNNEI. CDR3 length equals 13 residues. V was pared by 6 bases and J by 9 bases, with 15 bases between. For the CDR3, the DNA is TGTGCCAGCAGAGGTACCCAGGGGACTGAGCAGTTCTTC. It is translated as CASRGTQGTEQFF.

This clonotype was seen only once. The chain couples TRBV29-1 to TRBJ2-5, with D possibly being TRBD1 (6 bases). The CDR3 contains 13 residues. V lost 2 bases to trimming and J lost 1 base, with 8 bases between them. Germline CDR1 SQVTM, CDR2 ANQGSEA. CDR3 residues: CSVETGFQETQYF. The CDR3 DNA sequence: TGCAGCGTTGAAACAGGGTTCCAAGAGACCCAGTACTTC.

With regard to this clonotype: At one boundary the junction diverges from the germline segment, which might be a read error. The chain links TRBV20-1 to TRBJ2-7; D gene uncertain. The CDR3 length is 16 residues. In germline, CDR1 is DFQATT, CDR2 SNEGSKA (reference sequence). In DNA, the CDR3 is TGCAGTGCTAGAGAGGAAGTTGGCTGGAGCTCCTACGGGCAGTACTTC. Its protein is CSAREEVGWSSYGQYF.

V is TRBV5-6 and J is TRBJ1-1, with D tentatively TRBD1 (5 bases). The CDR3 is 15 amino acids. Looked up from germline, CDR1 is SGHDT and CDR2 is YYEEEE. V was cut by 0 bases and J by 5 bases, with 14 bases left in between. The CDR3, as DNA: TGTGCCAGCAGCTTGGCCGGGTCCAGGGAAACTGAAGCTTTCTTT. Its translation: CASSLAGSRETEAFF.

The chain employs TRBV9 and TRBJ2-5, with 10 positions matching TRBD2. The V and J ends lost 4 bases and 10 bases, in that order; junction bases with no gene match: 19. Germline values: CDR1 SGDLS, CDR2 YYNGEE. CDR3 length equals 17 residues. CDR3 region: CASSSRAKGTSAEGQYF. The CDR3 coding sequence is TGTGCCAGCAGCTCCCGAGCCAAGGGGACTAGCGCAGAGGGCCAGTACTTC.

The gene calls are TRBV6-2 or TRBV6-3 and TRBJ2-3; 12 bases match TRBD2. CDR1 and CDR2 (germline): MNHEY, SVGEGT. The length of the CDR3 is 19 residues. Trimming at V came to 6 bases and at J to 2 bases, leaving 15 bases not matched to a gene. Here the CDR3 reads CASSRTGPGTSGHTDTQYF. In DNA, the CDR3 is TGTGCCAGCAGCCGGACCGGCCCCGGGACTAGCGGGCACACAGATACGCAGTATTTT.

This clonotype has a count of ten or more. The rearrangement joins TRBV7-2 to TRBJ1-1; D gene unclear. Germline assignment: CDR1 SGHTA and CDR2 FQGNSA. The V end was cut by 1 base, the J end by 4 bases, with 13 bases between. The CDR3 is made up of 15 amino acids. The CDR3 loop reads CASSLGLGGTTEAFF. The CDR3 DNA sequence: TGTGCCAGCAGCTTAGGTCTGGGTGGTACCACTGAAGCTTTCTTT.

The chain couples TRBV10-3 to TRBJ2-2; D remains unclear. Germline values: CDR1 ENHRY, CDR2 SYGVKD. Trimming took 0 bases from V and 2 from J, leaving 1 base between them. This CDR3 has 13 residues. CDR3 loop: CAISESNTGELFF. The CDR3 region has the DNA TGTGCCATCAGTGAGTCTAACACCGGGGAGCTGTTTTTT.

This clonotype was observed a handful of times. This rearrangement joins TRBV12-3 or TRBV12-4 to TRBJ2-2; D call uncertain. V shed 6 bases and J shed 3 bases, with 8 bases lying between them. The CDR3 has 13 amino acids. For the CDR3, the DNA is TGTGCCAGCAGCTCGACCGACACCGGGGAGCTGTTTTTT. Residues: CASSSTDTGELFF.

Only one count was recorded for this clonotype. No conserved phenylalanine or tryptophan ends this CDR3, so it is likely a read error. Here the CDR3 reads CASSEAGQGNNGYTL. For the CDR3, the DNA is TGTGCCAGCAGTGAAGCGGGACAGGGGAATAACGGCTACACCTTA. J is TRBJ1-2 and V is TRBV6-1; 10 nucleotides match TRBD1. Trimming cost V 0 bases and J 8 bases; bases outside gene matches: 6. The germline gives CDR1 MNHNS, CDR2 SASEGT. This CDR3 is 15 amino acids long.

With regard to this clonotype: Sequence at one end of the junction differs from germline and may be a read error. The chain links TRBV28 to TRBJ2-6; a weak D match, TRBD1 (6 bases). The CDR3 has 17 residues. Germline V CDR1 and CDR2: MDHEN, SYDVKM. The CDR3: CASSLGAIPSGAKVLTF. In DNA form, the CDR3 reads TGTGCCAGCAGTTTGGGGGCCATACCCTCTGGGGCCAAAGTCCTGACTTTC.

In this sample, this clonotype turned up a few times. The V call is TRBV20-1, the J call TRBJ2-7, with 7 bases identical to TRBD2. In germline, CDR1 is DFQATT, CDR2 SNEGSKA (reference sequence). Trimming cost V 3 bases and J 1 base; bases outside gene matches: 6. The CDR3 totals 14 residues. The CDR3 loop reads CSASGGRVSYEQYF. CDR3 DNA sequence: TGCAGTGCTAGTGGAGGGAGGGTGTCCTACGAGCAGTACTTC.

The chain uses TRBV7-6 and TRBJ1-2, with TRBD1 as a possible D gene (6 bases). The CDR3 loop spans 14 amino acids. The germline CDR1 and CDR2 sequences are SGHVS and FNYEAQ. Deletions cut 3 bases from V and 1 base from J, with 9 bases between. CDR3 DNA sequence: TGTGCCAGCAGCTTCTCGGACAGTAACTATGGCTACACCTTC. Residues: CASSFSDSNYGYTF.

There are a few counts of this clonotype. The rearrangement joins TRBV20-1 to TRBJ1-5; weak D call: TRBD1 (5 bases). Per the germline V gene, CDR1 is DFQATT and CDR2 is SNEGSKA (reference sequence). Trimming removed 5 bases from V and 5 bases from J, with 19 bases in between. This CDR3 is built from 15 residues. DNA of the CDR3: TGCAGTGCTTATCGGGAGGGGAAGATTTATCAGCCCCAGCATTTT. Its translation: CSAYREGKIYQPQHF.

There are a few counts of this clonotype. The CDR3 sequence is CASRGPGGNQPQHF. The CDR3 DNA sequence: TGTGCCAGCAGAGGCCCAGGGGGCAATCAGCCCCAGCATTTT. The rearrangement joins TRBV6-2 or TRBV6-3 to TRBJ1-5; a possible D gene is TRBD1 (6 bases). The CDR3 runs 14 residues. Trimming removed 6 bases from V and 2 bases from J, with 11 bases in between. The germline V gene encodes CDR1 MNHEY and CDR2 SVGEGT.

This clonotype was seen at least ten times. The chain carries TRBV7-8 and TRBJ1-2, with D unresolved. CDR1 and CDR2 from the germline V gene are SGHVS and FQNEAQ. Trimming pared 5 bases from V and 5 bases from J, leaving 12 bases between. The CDR3 runs 13 residues. The CDR3 coding sequence is TGTGCCAGCAGCACCGTGGACGGTTATGGCTACACCTTC. Translated: CASSTVDGYGYTF. Full variable domain (missing parts from reference TRBV7-8 and TRBJ1-2): GAGVSQSPRYKVAKRGQDVALRCDPISGHVSLFWYQQALGQGPEFLTYFQNEAQLDKSGLPSDRFFAERPEGSVSTLKIQRTQQEDSAVYLCASSTVDGYGYTFGSGTRLTVV.

V gene TRBV6-8 combines with J gene TRBJ2-3, with 10 bases aligning to TRBD1. The CDR3 covers 15 residues. J lost 3 bases, V lost 5 bases, and 5 bases had no gene match. Germline lookup yields CDR1 MNHGY and CDR2 SAAAGT. CDR3 sequence (DNA): TGTGCCAGCAGTCCGGGACAGGGGCGGACAGATACGCAGTATTTT. Translated: CASSPGQGRTDTQYF.

V usage is TRBV6-2 or TRBV6-3 and J usage is TRBJ2-1, with D perhaps TRBD1 or TRBD2 (6 bases each). V was shortened by 1 base and J by 12 bases, with 22 bases between the two germline ends. Germline CDR1 reads MNHEY; CDR2 reads SVGEGT. This CDR3 spans 16 amino acids. The CDR3 nucleotides are TGTGCCAGCAGTTACTGGGTTCGGGGGCAGGGGCAAGGGCAGTTCTTC. Translated, it gives CASSYWVRGQGQGQFF.

The chain is built from TRBV28 and TRBJ1-3; 9 positions agree with TRBD1. Germline V gene lookup returns CDR1 MDHEN and CDR2 SYDVKM. V gave up 5 bases and J gave up 9 bases; unmatched junction bases: 5. The CDR3 has 13 amino acids. The CDR3 region is CASSGTGYGTIYF. In DNA, the CDR3 is TGTGCCAGCAGTGGGACAGGGTACGGCACCATATATTTT.

Concerning this clonotype itself: The junction does not match germline at one end; this may be a read error. The chain combines TRBV28 with TRBJ1-2; D remains unclear. This CDR3 has 13 amino acids. Germline V gene data show CDR1 as MDHEN and CDR2 as SYDVKM. CDR3 bases: TGTACCAGCAGTGAGAGGGTTGACTATGGCTACACCTTC. Its translation is CTSSERVDYGYTF.

The table lists this clonotype with many counts. This rearrangement joins TRBV7-2 to TRBJ2-4; 11 positions match TRBD2. Germline values: CDR1 SGHTA, CDR2 FQGNSA. V shed 8 bases, J shed 0 bases, and the junction held 6 bases outside the gene matches. CDR3 length equals 16 residues. CDR3 residues: CASSGLAEVAKNIQYF. CDR3 nucleotides: TGTGCCAGCTCGGGACTAGCGGAGGTAGCCAAAAACATTCAGTACTTC. Full variable domain (rest looked up from reference TRBV7-2 and TRBJ2-4): GAGVSQSPSNKVTEKGKDVELRCDPISGHTALYWYRQSLGQGLEFLIYFQGNSAPDKSGLPSDRFSAERTGGSVSTLTIQRTQQEDSAVYLCASSGLAEVAKNIQYFGAGTRLSVL.

This clonotype has a count of ten or more. The CDR3 is CASSFGTGHQPQHF. CDR3 nucleotide sequence: TGTGCCAGCAGCTTTGGAACAGGCCATCAGCCCCAGCATTTT. The chain recombines TRBV7-2 with TRBJ1-5; tentative D call: TRBD1 (5 bases). CDR1 SGHTA and CDR2 FQGNSA come from the germline V gene. V was cut by 3 bases and J by 5 bases, with 11 bases left in between. This CDR3 spans 14 amino acids.